This is a list of T cell receptor beta chains from one sample in a study of cytomegalovirus exposure and HLA in healthy donors. Libraries were prepared by immunoSEQ multiplex PCR; TCRdb keeps only in-frame clonotypes and omits some of them. In the table there are around 220,000 clones, around 80% of which are singletons. The source material was PBMCs. These receptors came from a man aged 40-50 years in good health and CMV-seronegative. The CDR3 runs from the conserved cysteine through the conserved F or W. The D gene is left open where the match is weak. Clone size appears in some rows only: once, few, many, or a class for an expanded clone.

size	J	D	V	CDR3	DNA
once	TRBJ2-7	TRBD2	TRBV10-3	CAISVGDRDYLYEQYF	TGTGCCATCAGTGTAGGAGACCGGGACTACCTCTACGAGCAGTACTTC
NA	TRBJ2-4	TRBD2	TRBV6-1	CASRRGTSENIQYF	TGTGCCAGCAGACGCGGGACTAGCGAAAACATTCAGTACTTC
few	TRBJ2-7	TRBD2	TRBV7-2	CASSTSKNLAGSYEQYF	TGTGCCAGCAGCACATCCAAGAATTTAGCGGGTTCCTACGAGCAGTACTTC
NA	TRBJ1-5	NA	TRBV4-1	CASSLRQGKDQPQHF	TGCGCCAGCAGCCTACGCCAGGGGAAGGATCAGCCCCAGCATTTT
once	TRBJ2-1	TRBD2	TRBV27	CASSSYSGSSYNEQFF	TGTGCCAGCAGTTCTTATAGCGGGAGCTCCTACAATGAGCAGTTCTTC
NA	TRBJ2-2	NA	TRBV7-7	CASSPTGIANTGELFF	TGTGCCAGCAGCCCGACGGGGATCGCGAACACCGGGGAGCTGTTTTTT
NA	TRBJ1-2	NA	TRBV5-1	CASRDEGDYGYTF	TGCGCCAGCAGAGATGAAGGAGACTATGGCTACACCTTC
NA	TRBJ1-1	NA	TRBV15	CATSRQGTDEAFF	TGTGCCACCAGCAGACAGGGGACCGATGAAGCTTTCTTT
NA	TRBJ2-7	NA	TRBV27	CASSLVPVSYEQYF	TGTGCCAGCAGTTTAGTTCCGGTCTCCTACGAGCAGTACTTC
NA	TRBJ1-4	TRBD1	TRBV10-1	CASSVGTGREEKLFF	TGCGCCAGCAGTGTCGGGACAGGGCGAGAGGAAAAACTGTTTTTT
NA	TRBJ2-3	TRBD1	TRBV27	CASTPGQGRGTDTQYF	TGTGCCAGCACCCCGGGACAGGGTAGAGGCACAGATACGCAGTATTTT
NA	TRBJ2-2	NA	TRBV6-5	CASSYSSTANTGELFF	TGTGCCAGCAGTTACTCGAGCACAGCGAACACCGGGGAGCTGTTTTTT
NA	TRBJ2-2	NA	TRBV7-8	CAGSFPSVGHNTGELFF	TGTGCCGGCAGCTTCCCTAGCGTCGGACATAACACCGGGGAGCTGTTTTTT
few	TRBJ2-5	TRBD1	TRBV6-5	CASRDRQETQYF	TGTGCCAGCAGGGACAGGCAAGAGACCCAGTACTTC
NA	TRBJ1-5	NA	TRBV18	CASSPTGKGSNQPQHF	TGTGCCAGCTCACCGACAGGCAAGGGAAGCAATCAGCCCCAGCATTTT
NA	TRBJ2-1	TRBD2	TRBV11-2	CASSTLAGTYNEQFF	TGTGCCAGCAGCACTTTAGCGGGAACTTACAATGAGCAGTTCTTC
NA	TRBJ2-7	TRBD2	TRBV27	CASSFRLAGEQYF	TGTGCCAGCAGTTTTCGACTAGCGGGAGAGCAGTACTTC
few	TRBJ1-1	NA	TRBV19	CASSIDAVIPTEAFF	TGTGCCAGTAGTATAGACGCAGTGATCCCCACTGAAGCTTTCTTT
NA	TRBJ2-1	TRBD2	TRBV5-1	CASSFEGLAGANEQFF	TGCGCCAGCAGCTTTGAGGGACTAGCGGGAGCAAATGAGCAGTTCTTC
few	TRBJ1-1	TRBD1	TRBV7-8	CASSLEAGGYGTEAFF	TGTGCCAGCAGCTTAGAGGCAGGGGGCTATGGCACTGAAGCTTTCTTT
NA	TRBJ2-1	NA	TRBV4-3	CASSQDHRSYNEQFF	TGCGCCAGCAGCCAAGATCACCGGTCCTACAATGAGCAGTTCTTC
NA	TRBJ2-1	TRBD2	TRBV5-6	CASSLEPSGSYNEQFF	TGTGCCAGCAGCTTGGAACCTAGCGGGTCTTACAATGAGCAGTTCTTC
once	TRBJ2-7	NA	TRBV6-6	CASSYSPRADLYEQYF	TGTGCCAGCAGTTACTCCCCGCGGGCAGACCTCTACGAGCAGTACTTC
NA	TRBJ2-1	TRBD2	TRBV9	CASSHGGTSVSNEQFF	TGTGCCAGCAGCCATGGGGGGACTAGCGTCTCCAATGAGCAGTTCTTC
NA	TRBJ1-1	TRBD1	TRBV27	CASSLSTGVTEAFF	TGTGCCAGCAGTTTATCAACAGGGGTCACTGAAGCTTTCTTT
few	TRBJ2-2	TRBD2	TRBV30	CAWAFKSGRARSTGELFF	TGTGCCTGGGCCTTCAAAAGCGGGAGGGCCAGGAGTACCGGGGAGCTGTTTTTT
NA	TRBJ1-1	TRBD1	TRBV29-1	CSFAGGGTEAFF	TGCAGCTTTGCAGGGGGCGGCACTGAAGCTTTCTTT
NA	TRBJ1-3	NA	TRBV7-9	CSSSLFGRVPGNTIYF	TGTTCCAGCAGCTTATTTGGCAGGGTACCTGGAAACACCATATATTTT
NA	TRBJ2-7	TRBD2	TRBV9	CASSVGLGGGDEQYF	TGTGCCAGCAGCGTAGGCCTCGGGGGAGGGGACGAGCAGTACTTC
NA	TRBJ2-7	NA	TRBV28	CASSLVGVNEQYF	TGTGCCAGCAGTTTGGTAGGAGTTAACGAGCAGTACTTC
NA	TRBJ2-7	TRBD1	TRBV27	CASTPSGGPYEQYF	TGTGCCAGCACCCCTTCAGGGGGTCCCTACGAGCAGTACTTC
NA	TRBJ2-1	TRBD1	TRBV18	CASSPGQRVNEQFF	TGTGCCAGCTCCCCGGGACAGAGAGTCAATGAGCAGTTCTTC
NA	TRBJ2-1	NA	TRBV29-1	CSVGLGGGLFNEQFF	TGCAGCGTTGGCTTAGGGGGGGGCCTTTTTAATGAGCAGTTCTTC
NA	TRBJ2-1	NA	TRBV7-2	CASSPLARAFYNEQFF	TGTGCCAGCAGCCCCCTAGCGAGGGCTTTCTACAATGAGCAGTTCTTC
NA	TRBJ2-7	NA	TRBV6-5	CASGDNYEQYF	TGTGCCAGCGGGGACAACTACGAGCAGTACTTC
NA	TRBJ2-7	TRBD1	TRBV5-4	CASSLATGVVSAYEQYF	TGTGCCAGCAGCTTGGCGACAGGGGTAGTTAGCGCCTACGAGCAGTACTTC
NA	TRBJ1-1	NA	TRBV27	CARSLQRGLMNTEAFF	TGTGCCCGCAGTTTACAAAGAGGCCTAATGAACACTGAAGCTTTCTTT
NA	TRBJ2-5	TRBD2	TRBV4-2	CASSQGEGLAGEGQETQYF	TGTGCCAGCAGCCAAGGGGAGGGACTAGCGGGAGAGGGACAAGAGACCCAGTACTTC
NA	TRBJ1-3	TRBD1	TRBV7-2	CASSPWTGAGNTIYF	TGTGCCAGCAGCCCGTGGACAGGGGCTGGAAACACCATATATTTT
NA	TRBJ2-7	TRBD2	TRBV29-1	CSVEDPDLAGGLNEQYF	TGCAGCGTTGAAGATCCCGACTTAGCGGGGGGGCTCAACGAGCAGTACTTC